Listed here are 17 T cell receptor beta chains from one sample, sequenced in a study of T-cell reconstitution after alpha-beta-depleted transplantation in children. Preparing the TCRbeta library involved the use of unique molecular identifiers. TCRdb analysed the PCR reads with MiXCR anew, one entry per CDR3 protein. The table records roughly 300,000 distinct CDR3 sequences, 10% of them present only once. This specimen consisted of PBMCs from the stem cell graft donor, obtained from the stem cell graft. The receptors derive from a human donor who donated a stem cell graft to a child with acute lymphoblastic leukemia.

This clonotype came up many times. This chain links TRBV9 with TRBJ2-5; 10 bases fit TRBD2. V was clipped by 1 base and J by 5 bases; unmatched bases: 5. CDR1 SGDLS and CDR2 YYNGEE come from the germline V gene. This CDR3 is built from 15 residues. CDR3 sequence (DNA): TGTGCCAGCAGCGTAAGCGGGAGGGTAGGGGAGACCCAGTACTTC. Its protein is CASSVSGRVGETQYF. Full variable domain (missing parts from reference TRBV9 and TRBJ2-5): DSGVTQTPKHLITATGQRVTLRCSPRSGDLSVYWYQQSLDQGLQFLIQYYNGEERAKGNILERFSAQQFPDLHSELNLSSLELGDSALYFCASSVSGRVGETQYFGPGTRLLVL.

The genes are TRBV4-2 and TRBJ2-7; D remains ambiguous. The CDR3 is made up of 15 amino acids. The V gene's germline CDR1 is LGHNA and CDR2 YNFKEQ. Trimming removed 0 bases from V and 2 bases from J, with 11 bases in between. The CDR3 loop reads CASSQERYGTYEQYF. CDR3 in DNA: TGTGCCAGCAGCCAAGAGCGATACGGAACCTACGAGCAGTACTTC.

This sequence joins TRBV4-2 and TRBJ2-7; a weak D match, TRBD2 (6 bases). CDR3 length: 17 amino acids. V was shortened by 1 base and J by 4 bases, with 20 bases between the two germline ends. Germline V gene lookup returns CDR1 LGHNA and CDR2 YNFKEQ. The CDR3 nucleotides are TGTGCCAGCAGCCAAGTGGCCGGGAGAGAATTGGTGTACGAGCAGTACTTC. Its protein product is CASSQVAGRELVYEQYF.

The rearrangement uses TRBV27 and TRBJ2-1, with 7 bases aligning to TRBD2. CDR3 size: 12 residues. Germline CDR1 MNHEY, CDR2 SMNVEV (reference sequence). The J segment lost 9 bases and the V segment lost 4 bases, leaving 3 bases of the junction unmatched. The CDR3 loop reads CASSSGGIEQFF. The CDR3, as DNA: TGTGCCAGCAGTTCCGGGGGGATTGAGCAGTTCTTC.

The J gene is TRBJ2-5, the V gene TRBV24-1, with D maybe TRBD2 (5 bases). CDR3 length: 15 amino acids. Trimming removed 5 bases from V and 5 bases from J, with 17 bases in between. CDR1 is KGHDR and CDR2 is SFDVKD in the germline V gene. The CDR3 DNA reads as TGTGCCACCAGTGCCTGGGTTGCGGGTATGGAGACCCAGTACTTC. Residues: CATSAWVAGMETQYF.

This clonotype showed up just a few times. V is TRBV7-3 and J is TRBJ2-1; tentatively, D is TRBD2 (5 bases). With 6 bases removed from V and 0 bases from J, the gap between germline ends came to 15 bases. CDR3 length: 16 amino acids. The V gene's germline CDR1 is SGHTA and CDR2 FQGTGA. The CDR3 region has the DNA TGTGCCAGCAGTCCCGGAGTTAGCGACTCCTACAATGAGCAGTTCTTC. Residues: CASSPGVSDSYNEQFF.

This clonotype was counted ten times or more. The rearrangement joins TRBV20-1 to TRBJ2-3; D perhaps matches TRBD1 (5 bases). The CDR3 has 16 residues. Germline V gene data show CDR1 as DFQATT and CDR2 as SNEGSKA (reference sequence). The V end was cut by 2 bases, the J end by 2 bases, with 17 bases between. CDR3 sequence: CSARYRTAGTTDTQYF. The CDR3 DNA reads as TGCAGTGCTAGATACAGGACCGCCGGAACCACAGATACGCAGTATTTT.

CDR3 region: CASSVTRAYEQYF. The CDR3 bases are TGTGCCAGCAGTGTTACTCGGGCCTACGAGCAGTACTTC. This chain connects TRBV2 to TRBJ2-7, with D hard to call. CDR3 length: 13 amino acids. V was shortened by 4 bases and J by 2 bases, with 9 bases between the two germline ends. Germline CDR1 reads SNHLY; CDR2 reads FYNNEI. Full variable domain (missing parts from reference TRBV2 and TRBJ2-7): EPEVTQTPSHQVTQMGQEVILRCVPISNHLYFYWYRQILGQKVEFLVSFYNNEISEKSEIFDDQFSVERPDGSNFTLKIRSTKLEDSAMYFCASSVTRAYEQYFGPGTRLTVT.

This clonotype has a count of ten or more. CDR3 protein: CSARDTRTSGRADTQYF. The CDR3 DNA sequence: TGCAGTGCTAGAGATACAAGGACTAGCGGGAGGGCAGATACGCAGTATTTT. This chain connects TRBV20-1 to TRBJ2-3; 15 bases are shared with TRBD2. Germline CDR1 DFQATT, CDR2 SNEGSKA (reference sequence). There are 17 residues in the CDR3. The J segment lost 4 bases and the V segment lost 0 bases, leaving 5 bases of the junction unmatched.

This clonotype was recorded many times. The rearrangement links TRBV19 to TRBJ2-1; a weak D match, TRBD2 (6 bases). The length of the CDR3 is 12 residues. Germline loops: CDR1 LNHDA, CDR2 SQIVND (reference sequence). V was shortened by 3 bases and J by 10 bases, with 10 bases between the two germline ends. The CDR3 DNA is TGTGCCAGTAGTATTGCTAGCGAAGAGCAGTTCTTC. Protein product: CASSIASEEQFF.

This clonotype appeared a few times. CDR3 nucleotides: TGCGCCAGCACCCTTGGGGGGGCCACCTCCTACAATGAGCAGTTCTTC. This gives the protein CASTLGGATSYNEQFF. The chain uses TRBV5-1 and TRBJ2-1; D is possibly TRBD2 (7 bases). This CDR3 has 16 residues. Germline V gives CDR1 SGHRS, CDR2 YFSETQ. Trimming shortened V by 6 bases and J by 0 bases, and 16 bases separated the two germline ends.

This clonotype has a count of ten or more. A read error may account for a junction end that differs from germline. V gene TRBV7-7 combines with J gene TRBJ1-4; 9 bases are shared with TRBD1. There are 20 residues in the CDR3. Germline V gene lookup returns CDR1 SSHAT and CDR2 FNYEAQ (reference sequence). In nucleotides, the CDR3 is TGTGCTAGCAGCCTCCTACCTCCGGGACAGGGAGTGCAGGCTAATGAAAAACTGTTTTTT. Translation gives CASSLLPPGQGVQANEKLFF.

The chain carries TRBV27 and TRBJ2-1; 10 bases are shared with TRBD2. The germline V gene encodes CDR1 MNHEY and CDR2 SMNVEV (reference sequence). CDR3 size: 17 residues. The V gene end was trimmed by 2 bases and the J gene end by 3 bases; junction bases not matched to a gene: 7. CDR3 protein: CASSLRGLATIYNEQFF. CDR3 nucleotide sequence: TGTGCCAGCAGTTTACGGGGACTAGCGACCATCTACAATGAGCAGTTCTTC.

This clonotype has more than one count but fewer than ten. The chain couples TRBV19 to TRBJ2-7; possibly TRBD2 for D (5 bases). The V and J ends lost 3 bases and 2 bases respectively, with 11 bases between them. Germline V gene lookup returns CDR1 LNHDA and CDR2 SQIVND (reference sequence). CDR3 length: 14 amino acids. This chain's CDR3 is CASSIWSGAYEQYF. The DNA of the CDR3 is TGTGCCAGTAGTATTTGGAGCGGCGCCTACGAGCAGTACTTC. Filled out from reference TRBV19 and TRBJ2-7, the complete variable domain reads DGGITQSPKYLFRKEGQNVTLSCEQNLNHDAMYWYRQDPGQGLRLIYYSQIVNDFQKGDIAEGYSVSREKKESFPLTVTSAQKNPTAFYLCASSIWSGAYEQYFGPGTRLTVT.

This clonotype appeared many times. J is TRBJ2-2 and V is TRBV15; D is uncertain. Germline CDR1 LNHNV, CDR2 YYDKDF (reference sequence). The length of the CDR3 is 14 residues. The V end lost 3 bases, the J end lost 7 bases, and 12 bases lay between the germline ends. The chain's CDR3 is CATSSDTRNGELFF. The CDR3 DNA is TGTGCCACCAGCAGCGACACACGCAACGGGGAGCTGTTTTTT.

This chain links TRBV7-2 with TRBJ2-7, with a tentative D call TRBD2 (5 bases). V dropped 4 bases and J dropped 8 bases, with 21 bases sitting between them. This CDR3 has 15 residues. CDR1 and CDR2 from the germline V gene are SGHTA and FQGNSA. CDR3 sequence (DNA): TGTGCCAGCAGCTCCTCGAGCGGTCCCGTCTCCCAGCAGTACTTC. This codes for CASSSSSGPVSQQYF.

This clonotype turned up a few times. This chain links TRBV7-9 with TRBJ1-1, with a weak D call TRBD1 (5 bases). CDR1 is SEHNR, CDR2 FQNEAQ, per germline (reference sequence). V lost 3 bases to trimming and J lost 5 bases, with 10 bases between them. This CDR3 region has 13 residues. This CDR3 is CASSFRVQTEAFF. The CDR3 nucleotides are TGTGCCAGCAGCTTCAGGGTACAGACTGAAGCTTTCTTT. The full variable domain, its missing parts supplied by reference TRBV7-9 and TRBJ1-1, is DTGVSQNPRHKITKRGQNVTFRCDPISEHNRLYWYRQTLGQGPEFLTYFQNEAQLEKSRLLSDRFSAERPKGSFSTLEIQRTEQGDSAMYLCASSFRVQTEAFFGQGTRLTVV.